This TCR beta chain emerged from a study of T cell repertoires in cytomegalovirus infection. For the study at large: Public TCR beta signatures indicated both CMV infection and matching HLA type.

Findings and limits, study-wide: It was HLA-C-restricted CMV-specific TCR beta clonotypes that dominated the response ex vivo. Cumulative frequency (of public TCR beta family members) identified carriers of CMV plus the relevant HLA.

On this clonotype itself: What it recognizes is unknown.

MiXCR, run by TCRdb on the reads, gives a single entry per CDR3 protein. Of around 530,000 distinct CDR3 sequences listed, around a quarter are singletons. The V and J ends lost 8 bases and 6 bases respectively, with 11 bases between them. The CDR3 is 13 residues long. The germline CDR1 and CDR2 sequences are MNHNY and SVGAGI (reference sequence). The gene calls are TRBV6-6 and TRBJ1-6; the D is unclear. Sequencing was carried out using PBMCs. The source is a human donor in good health (CMV status not recorded). Some clones in this sample may be carry-over from other donors' samples. CDR3 residues: CASQNGGNSPLHF. CDR3 nucleotides: TGTGCCAGCCAGAATGGTGGTAATTCACCCCTCCACTTT.